A single TCR beta chain is shown here with its context. In germline, CDR1 is KGHSH, CDR2 LQKENI. The CDR3 has 14 residues. Germline trimming cut 7 bases from V and 14 bases from J; bases unmatched to any gene: 12. Grouping used clinical history reported by participants in a survey and questionnaire. TCRdb's copy holds only in-frame clones and misses some; the assay was immunoSEQ multiplex PCR. Found here are about 480,000 clones, roughly 88% of them singletons; the top ten hold 1.5% to 2%. These data are taken from a study of blood T cell repertoires in COVID-19. The receptor was isolated from a woman between 40 and 50 years old who had recovered from COVID-19. Material: PBMCs or T cells enriched from blood (not recorded which). This rearrangement joins TRBV18 to TRBJ1-6, with 9 bases matching TRBD1. The CDR3 sequence is CASCLGTGKVSLHF. The CDR3 DNA is TGTGCCAGCTGCCTCGGGACAGGGAAGGTTTCCCTCCACTTT.